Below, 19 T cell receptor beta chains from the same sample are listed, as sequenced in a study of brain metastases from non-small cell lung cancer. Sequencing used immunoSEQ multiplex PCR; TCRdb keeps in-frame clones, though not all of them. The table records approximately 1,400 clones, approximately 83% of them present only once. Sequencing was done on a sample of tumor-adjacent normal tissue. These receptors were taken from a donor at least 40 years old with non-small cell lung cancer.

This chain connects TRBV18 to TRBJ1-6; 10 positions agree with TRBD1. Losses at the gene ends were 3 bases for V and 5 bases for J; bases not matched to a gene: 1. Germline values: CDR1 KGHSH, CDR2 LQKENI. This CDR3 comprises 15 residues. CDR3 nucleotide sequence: TGTGCCAGCTCACCGGGGACAGGGGATAATTCACCCCTCCACTTT. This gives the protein CASSPGTGDNSPLHF.

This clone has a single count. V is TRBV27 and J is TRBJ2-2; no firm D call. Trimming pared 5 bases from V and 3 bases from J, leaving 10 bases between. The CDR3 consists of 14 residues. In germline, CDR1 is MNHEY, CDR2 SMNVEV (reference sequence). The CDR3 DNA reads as TGTGCCAGCAGTGACCGGATTTACACCGGGGAGCTGTTTTTT. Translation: CASSDRIYTGELFF.

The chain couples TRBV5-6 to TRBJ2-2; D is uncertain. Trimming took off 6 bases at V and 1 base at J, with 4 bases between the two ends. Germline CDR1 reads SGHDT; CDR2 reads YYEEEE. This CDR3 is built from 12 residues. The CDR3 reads CASTLNTGELFF. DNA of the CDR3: TGTGCCAGCACCCTGAACACCGGGGAGCTGTTTTTT.

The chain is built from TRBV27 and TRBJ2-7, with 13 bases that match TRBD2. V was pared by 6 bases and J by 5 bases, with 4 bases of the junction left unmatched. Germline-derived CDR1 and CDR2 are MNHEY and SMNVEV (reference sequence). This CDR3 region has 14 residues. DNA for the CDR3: TGTGCCAGCAGACTGACTAGCGGGAGGAACGAGCAGTACTTC. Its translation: CASRLTSGRNEQYF.

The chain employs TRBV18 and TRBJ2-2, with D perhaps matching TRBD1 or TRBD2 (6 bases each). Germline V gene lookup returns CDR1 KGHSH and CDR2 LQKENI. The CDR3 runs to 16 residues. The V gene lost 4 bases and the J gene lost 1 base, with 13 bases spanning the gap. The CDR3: CASSQSGALNTGELFF. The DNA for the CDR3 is TGTGCCAGCTCACAATCGGGGGCCCTGAACACCGGGGAGCTGTTTTTT.

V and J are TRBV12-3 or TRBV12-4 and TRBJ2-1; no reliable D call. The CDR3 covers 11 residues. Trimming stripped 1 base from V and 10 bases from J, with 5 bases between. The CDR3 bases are TGTGCCAGCAGTTTAGGCTGGGAGCAGTTCTTC. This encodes CASSLGWEQFF.

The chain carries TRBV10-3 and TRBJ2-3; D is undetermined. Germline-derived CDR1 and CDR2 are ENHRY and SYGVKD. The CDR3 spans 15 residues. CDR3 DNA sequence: TGTACCACCACAAAGAGAGAAAAAGACACAGATACGCAGTATTTT. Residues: CTTTKREKDTDTQYF.

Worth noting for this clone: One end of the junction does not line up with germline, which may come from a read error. The CDR3 sequence is CTSSEELYSGNTIYF. The CDR3 nucleotides are TGTACCAGCAGTGAAGAGTTGTACTCTGGAAACACCATATATTTT. This sequence joins TRBV6-1 and TRBJ1-3; D call uncertain. The CDR3 extends over 15 amino acids. Germline V gene sequence: CDR1 MNHNS, CDR2 SASEGT.

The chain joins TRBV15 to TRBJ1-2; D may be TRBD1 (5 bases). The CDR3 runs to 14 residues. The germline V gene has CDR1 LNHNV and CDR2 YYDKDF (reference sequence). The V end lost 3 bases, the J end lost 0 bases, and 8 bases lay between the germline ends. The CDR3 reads CATSRGEANYGYTF. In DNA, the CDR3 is TGTGCCACCAGCAGGGGGGAAGCTAACTATGGCTACACCTTC.

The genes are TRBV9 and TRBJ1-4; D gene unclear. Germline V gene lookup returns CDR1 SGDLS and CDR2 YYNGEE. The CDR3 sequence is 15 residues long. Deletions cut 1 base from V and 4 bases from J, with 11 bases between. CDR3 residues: CASSVSPDGNEKLFF. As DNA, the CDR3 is TGTGCCAGCAGCGTATCCCCAGATGGTAATGAAAAACTGTTTTTT.

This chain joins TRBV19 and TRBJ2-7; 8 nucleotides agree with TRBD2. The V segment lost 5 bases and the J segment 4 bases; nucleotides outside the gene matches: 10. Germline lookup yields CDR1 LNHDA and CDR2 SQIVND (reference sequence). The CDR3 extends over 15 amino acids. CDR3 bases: TGTGCCAGTAGTTCCGGGCCCGGGGGGGTATACGAGCAGTACTTC. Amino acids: CASSSGPGGVYEQYF.

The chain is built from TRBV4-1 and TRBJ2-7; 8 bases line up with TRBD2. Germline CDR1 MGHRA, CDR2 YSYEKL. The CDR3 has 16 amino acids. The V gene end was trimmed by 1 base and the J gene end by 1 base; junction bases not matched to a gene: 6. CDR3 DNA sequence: TGCGCCAGCAGCCAAGCTCAGGGACTAGGATCCTACGAGCAGTACTTC. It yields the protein CASSQAQGLGSYEQYF.

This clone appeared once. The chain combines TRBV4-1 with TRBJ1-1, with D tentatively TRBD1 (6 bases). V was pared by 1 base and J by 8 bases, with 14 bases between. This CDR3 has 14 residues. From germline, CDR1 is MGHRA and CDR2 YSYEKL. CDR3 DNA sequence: TGCGCCAGCAGCCAAGGAATCCCGGACAGCGAAGCTTTCTTT. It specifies CASSQGIPDSEAFF.

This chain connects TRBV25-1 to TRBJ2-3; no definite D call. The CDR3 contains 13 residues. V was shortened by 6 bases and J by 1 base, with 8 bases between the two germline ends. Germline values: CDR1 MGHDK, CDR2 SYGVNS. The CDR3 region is CASSYGGTDTQYF. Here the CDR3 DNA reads TGTGCCAGCAGCTACGGAGGCACAGATACGCAGTATTTT.

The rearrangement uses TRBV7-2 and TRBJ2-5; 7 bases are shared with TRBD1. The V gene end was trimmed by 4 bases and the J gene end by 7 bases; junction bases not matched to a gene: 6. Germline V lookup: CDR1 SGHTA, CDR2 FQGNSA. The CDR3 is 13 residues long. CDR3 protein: CASSSGQARTQYF. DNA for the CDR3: TGTGCCAGCAGCTCCGGACAGGCCAGGACCCAGTACTTC.

The CDR3 DNA follows: TGTGCCAGCAGCTTAGCGGGAGCGGAGGATGAGCAGTTCTTC. Translating it yields CASSLAGAEDEQFF. The chain links TRBV7-9 to TRBJ2-1; D might be TRBD2 (5 bases). CDR1 is SEHNR, CDR2 FQNEAQ, per germline (reference sequence). The CDR3 runs to 14 residues. V gave up 0 bases and J gave up 8 bases, with 11 bases separating them. Full variable domain (missing parts from reference TRBV7-9 and TRBJ2-1): DTGVSQNPRHKITKRGQNVTFRCDPISEHNRLYWYRQTLGQGPEFLTYFQNEAQLEKSRLLSDRFSAERPKGSFSTLEIQRTEQGDSAMYLCASSLAGAEDEQFFGPGTRLTVL.

This chain's CDR3 is CTNSQSGLTYEQYF. CDR3 DNA: TGTACCAACAGCCAGTCGGGCCTGACCTACGAGCAGTACTTC. This chain links TRBV3-1 (or the pseudogene TRBV3-2) with TRBJ2-7; D unclear. The CDR3 sequence is 14 residues long. Germline values: CDR1 LGHDT, CDR2 YNNKEL (reference sequence).

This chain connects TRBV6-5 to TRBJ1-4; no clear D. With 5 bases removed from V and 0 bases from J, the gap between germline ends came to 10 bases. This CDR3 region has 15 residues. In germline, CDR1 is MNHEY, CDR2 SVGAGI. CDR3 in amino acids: CASSLGRATNEKLFF. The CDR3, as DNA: TGTGCCAGCAGTCTAGGGAGAGCAACTAATGAAAAACTGTTTTTT.

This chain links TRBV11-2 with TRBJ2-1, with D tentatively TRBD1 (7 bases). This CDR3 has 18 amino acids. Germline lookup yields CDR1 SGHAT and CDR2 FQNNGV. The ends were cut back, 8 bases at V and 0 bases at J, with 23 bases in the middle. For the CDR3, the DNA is TGTGCCAGCCGCCTTAGACAGGGACTTGTGAGCTCCTACAATGAGCAGTTCTTC. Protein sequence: CASRLRQGLVSSYNEQFF.